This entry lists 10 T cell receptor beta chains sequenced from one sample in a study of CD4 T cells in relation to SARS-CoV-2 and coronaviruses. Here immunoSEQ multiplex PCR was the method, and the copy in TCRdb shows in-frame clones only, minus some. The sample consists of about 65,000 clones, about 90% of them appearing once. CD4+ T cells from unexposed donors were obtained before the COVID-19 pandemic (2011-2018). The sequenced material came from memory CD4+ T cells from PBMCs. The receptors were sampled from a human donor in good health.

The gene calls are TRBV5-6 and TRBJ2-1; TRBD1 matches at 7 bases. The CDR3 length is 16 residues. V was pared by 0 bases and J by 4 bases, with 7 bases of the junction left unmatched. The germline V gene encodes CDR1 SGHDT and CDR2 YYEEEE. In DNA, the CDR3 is TGTGCCAGCAGCTTGGAGAGGGGACAGTATTACAATGAGCAGTTCTTC. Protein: CASSLERGQYYNEQFF.

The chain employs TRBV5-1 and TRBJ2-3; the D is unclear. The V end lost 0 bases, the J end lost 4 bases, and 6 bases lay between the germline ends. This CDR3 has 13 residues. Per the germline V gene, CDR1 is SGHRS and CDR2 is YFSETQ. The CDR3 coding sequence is TGCGCCAGCAGCTTGGATAGCTCAGATACGCAGTATTTT. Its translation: CASSLDSSDTQYF.

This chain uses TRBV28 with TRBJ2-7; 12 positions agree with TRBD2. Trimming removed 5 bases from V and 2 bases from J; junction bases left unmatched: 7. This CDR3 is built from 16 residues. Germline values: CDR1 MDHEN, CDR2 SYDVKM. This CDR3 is CASSPGLAGGAYEQYF. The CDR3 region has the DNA TGTGCCAGCAGTCCCGGTCTAGCGGGAGGGGCCTACGAGCAGTACTTC.

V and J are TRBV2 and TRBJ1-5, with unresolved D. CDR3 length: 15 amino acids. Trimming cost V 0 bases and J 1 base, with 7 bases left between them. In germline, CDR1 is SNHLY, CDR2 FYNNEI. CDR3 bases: TGTGCCAGCAGTGAAGCGGATGGAAGCAATCAGCCCCAGCATTTT. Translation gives CASSEADGSNQPQHF.

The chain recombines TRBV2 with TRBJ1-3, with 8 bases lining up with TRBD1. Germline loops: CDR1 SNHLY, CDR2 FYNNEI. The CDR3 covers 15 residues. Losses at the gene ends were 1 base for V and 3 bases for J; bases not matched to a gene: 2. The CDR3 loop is CASSEGTGRGNTIYF. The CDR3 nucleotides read TGTGCCAGCAGTGAAGGGACAGGGCGTGGAAACACCATATATTTT.

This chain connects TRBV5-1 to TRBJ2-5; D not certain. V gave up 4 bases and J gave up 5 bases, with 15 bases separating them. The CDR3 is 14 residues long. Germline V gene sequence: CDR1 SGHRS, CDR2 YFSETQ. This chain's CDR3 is CASSPGTSFETQYF. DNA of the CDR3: TGCGCCAGCAGCCCCGGAACGAGCTTTGAGACCCAGTACTTC.

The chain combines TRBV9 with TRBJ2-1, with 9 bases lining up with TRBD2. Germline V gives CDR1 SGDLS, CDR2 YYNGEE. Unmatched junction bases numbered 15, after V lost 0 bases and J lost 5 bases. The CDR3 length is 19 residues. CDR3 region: CASSVVGVGAGGGHNEQFF. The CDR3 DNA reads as TGTGCCAGCAGCGTAGTCGGAGTTGGAGCGGGAGGCGGCCACAATGAGCAGTTCTTC.

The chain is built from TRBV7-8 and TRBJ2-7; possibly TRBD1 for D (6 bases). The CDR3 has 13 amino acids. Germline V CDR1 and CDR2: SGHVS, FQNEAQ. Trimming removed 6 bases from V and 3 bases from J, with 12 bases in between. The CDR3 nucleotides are TGTGCCAGCAGACCGGACAGTTTCTACGAGCAGTACTTC. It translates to CASRPDSFYEQYF.

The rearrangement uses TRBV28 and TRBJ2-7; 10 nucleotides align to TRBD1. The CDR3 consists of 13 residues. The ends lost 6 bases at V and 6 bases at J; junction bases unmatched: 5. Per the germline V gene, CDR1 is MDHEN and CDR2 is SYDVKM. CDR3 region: CASRLTGGGEQYF. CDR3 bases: TGTGCCAGCAGATTGACAGGGGGCGGCGAGCAGTACTTC. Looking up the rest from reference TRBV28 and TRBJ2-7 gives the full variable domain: DVKVTQSSRYLVKRTGEKVFLECVQDMDHENMFWYRQDPGLGLRLIYFSYDVKMKEKGDIPEGYSVSREKKERFSLILESASTNQTSMYLCASRLTGGGEQYFGPGTRLTVT.

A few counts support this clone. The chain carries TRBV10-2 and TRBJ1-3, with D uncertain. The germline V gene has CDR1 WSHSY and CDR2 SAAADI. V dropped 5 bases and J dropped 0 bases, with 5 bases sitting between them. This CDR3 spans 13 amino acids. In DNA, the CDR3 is TGCGCCAGCAGTCCTGTCTCTGGAAACACCATATATTTT. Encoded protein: CASSPVSGNTIYF.